The 21 T cell receptor beta chains below were found in one sample sequenced in a study of identical twins. TCRdb itself ran the 5' RACE reads through MiXCR, one entry per CDR3 protein. The sample yields 500,000 or so distinct CDR3 sequences, 14% seen once. These sequences were also reported in another study, on yellow fever vaccine responses in identical twins.

The material sequenced was CD4+ T cells sorted from blood. Receptor source: a woman younger than 30 in good health.

The CDR3 spells CASSAGLAEQETQYF. For the CDR3, the DNA is TGTGCCAGCAGCGCGGGACTAGCGGAGCAAGAGACCCAGTACTTC. The chain recombines TRBV9 with TRBJ2-5; 11 positions agree with TRBD2. Germline trimming cut 3 bases from V and 2 bases from J; bases unmatched to any gene: 3. This CDR3 is built from 15 residues. CDR1 and CDR2 (germline): SGDLS, YYNGEE. Combining the CDR3 with reference TRBV9 and TRBJ2-5 gives the whole variable domain DSGVTQTPKHLITATGQRVTLRCSPRSGDLSVYWYQQSLDQGLQFLIQYYNGEERAKGNILERFSAQQFPDLHSELNLSSLELGDSALYFCASSAGLAEQETQYFGPGTRLLVL.

The chain employs TRBV5-1 and TRBJ2-1; 7 positions match TRBD2. The CDR3 runs to 14 residues. The germline CDR1 and CDR2 sequences are SGHRS and YFSETQ. V lost 4 bases to trimming and J lost 9 bases; unmatched junction nucleotides: 10. The CDR3 bases are TGCGCCAGCAGCATGCATGATCAGCGGGGTGAGCAGTTCTTC. Amino acids: CASSMHDQRGEQFF.

This clonotype has only a few counts. The chain links TRBV30 to TRBJ2-1; unclear D gene. Germline V gene lookup returns CDR1 GTSNPN and CDR2 SVGIG (reference sequence). The CDR3 length is 10 residues. Trimming stripped 2 bases from V and 6 bases from J, with 2 bases between. The CDR3 is CAWSLNEQFF. The CDR3 DNA sequence: TGTGCCTGGAGTCTCAATGAGCAGTTCTTC.

This clonotype was observed a handful of times. The rearrangement links TRBV6-1 to TRBJ2-5, with 8 bases lining up with TRBD1. The CDR3 is 15 amino acids. After removal of 4 bases from V and 5 bases from J, the junction contained 9 bases not matched to a gene. From germline, CDR1 is MNHNS and CDR2 SASEGT. The CDR3 is CASSVDRGWRETQYF. CDR3 DNA sequence: TGTGCCAGCAGTGTAGACAGGGGTTGGAGGGAGACCCAGTACTTC.

The chain has TRBV19 and TRBJ2-4; D uncertain. CDR1 and CDR2 (germline): LNHDA, SQIVND (reference sequence). This CDR3 comprises 13 residues. V shed 9 bases and J shed 8 bases, with 17 bases lying between them. This CDR3 reads CASNLGLGDIQYF. The CDR3 DNA sequence: TGTGCCAGCAACCTTGGCCTCGGAGACATTCAGTACTTC.

This clonotype has a count of ten or more. The chain joins TRBV27 to TRBJ1-6, with D maybe TRBD1 (5 bases). The length of the CDR3 is 16 residues. V gave up 5 bases and J gave up 7 bases, with 18 bases separating them. CDR1 MNHEY and CDR2 SMNVEV come from the germline V gene (reference sequence). The CDR3 DNA is TGTGCCAGCAGTAAAAAAAGACAGTCGAGAAATTCACCCCTCCACTTT. This translates into CASSKKRQSRNSPLHF.

This clonotype has just a few counts. The rearrangement joins TRBV12-3 or TRBV12-4 to TRBJ1-1; D is perhaps TRBD1 (5 bases). The CDR3 sequence is 12 residues long. Trimming shortened V by 3 bases and J by 6 bases, and 8 bases separated the two germline ends. The CDR3 sequence: CASSFGGAEAFF. As DNA, the CDR3 is TGTGCCAGCAGTTTCGGGGGAGCTGAAGCTTTCTTT.

The chain recombines TRBV11-2 with TRBJ2-3; D remains ambiguous. The ends were cut back, 5 bases at V and 1 base at J, with 13 bases in the middle. The CDR3 is made up of 15 amino acids. Per germline, CDR1 SGHAT and CDR2 FQNNGV. As DNA, the CDR3 is TGTGCCAGCAGCACCGATGGACGCGGCACAGATACGCAGTATTTT. This translates into CASSTDGRGTDTQYF.

This clonotype was counted once. The gene calls are TRBV6-4 and TRBJ2-1; TRBD2 might be the D (6 bases). V lost 4 bases to trimming and J lost 8 bases, with 15 bases between them. CDR1 is MRHNA and CDR2 is SNTAGT in the germline V gene. The CDR3 consists of 14 residues. CDR3 loop: CASSAGGRMHEQFF. Written as DNA, the CDR3 is TGTGCCAGCAGTGCCGGGGGACGCATGCATGAGCAGTTCTTC.

This clonotype was picked up many times. V usage is TRBV6-2 or TRBV6-3 and J usage is TRBJ2-1, with 9 bases identical to TRBD2. The trim removed 6 bases at V and 6 bases at J, leaving 3 bases unmatched. The CDR3 is 13 residues long. Germline V lookup: CDR1 MNHEY, CDR2 SVGEGT. CDR3 amino acids: CASRLAGVNEQFF. The CDR3, as DNA: TGTGCCAGCAGGTTAGCGGGAGTCAATGAGCAGTTCTTC.

The chain employs TRBV18 and TRBJ1-1; the match to TRBD1 covers 7 bases. V shed 4 bases, J shed 11 bases, and the junction held 13 bases outside the gene matches. Germline CDR1 reads KGHSH; CDR2 reads LQKENI. The CDR3 runs to 14 residues. Written as DNA, the CDR3 is TGTGCCAGCTCACACTCCGGGACAGTCTCATGGGCTTTCTTT. This codes for CASSHSGTVSWAFF. Drawing the rest from reference TRBV18 and TRBJ1-1, the complete variable domain is NAGVMQNPRHLVRRRGQEARLRCSPMKGHSHVYWYRQLPEEGLKFMVYLQKENIIDESGMPKERFSAEFPKEGPSILRIQQVVRGDSAAYFCASSHSGTVSWAFFGQGTRLTVV.

V usage is TRBV20-1 and J usage is TRBJ2-7; 7 bases map to TRBD1. Germline values: CDR1 DFQATT, CDR2 SNEGSKA (reference sequence). Trimming removed 5 bases from V and 3 bases from J; junction bases left unmatched: 7. This CDR3 region has 13 residues. The chain's CDR3 is CSAPRQGSYEQYF. The CDR3 nucleotides are TGCAGTGCTCCTAGACAGGGAAGCTACGAGCAGTACTTC.

This clonotype was recorded a few times. V is TRBV20-1 and J is TRBJ2-7; no reliable D call. The CDR3 covers 12 residues. Per germline, CDR1 DFQATT and CDR2 SNEGSKA (reference sequence). The V gene lost 3 bases and the J gene lost 2 bases, with 8 bases spanning the gap. The CDR3 spells CSASDIAYEQYF. Here the CDR3 DNA reads TGCAGTGCTAGTGACATAGCCTACGAGCAGTACTTC.

The chain has TRBV20-1 and TRBJ1-1, with D perhaps TRBD1 (6 bases). The CDR3 has 12 amino acids. With 1 base removed from V and 7 bases from J, the gap between germline ends came to 10 bases. Germline V CDR1 and CDR2: DFQATT, SNEGSKA (reference sequence). This CDR3 is CSARVQGLEAFF. As DNA, the CDR3 is TGCAGTGCTAGAGTGCAGGGGCTTGAAGCTTTCTTT.

A remark on this clonotype: Being one base from a much bigger clone, this may be a read error. The V call is TRBV20-1, the J call TRBJ2-7; tentative D call: TRBD1 (7 bases). Looked up from germline, CDR1 is DFQATT and CDR2 is SNEGSKA (reference sequence). This CDR3 is built from 19 residues. This CDR3 reads CCARGDTKGSSFVMSEQYF. The CDR3 coding sequence is TGCTGTGCCAGGGGGGACACTAAGGGGTCTTCATTTGTAATGTCCGAGCAGTACTTC.

The chain's CDR3 is CSGGAGGHEQYF. The CDR3 DNA is TGCAGCGGCGGAGCGGGAGGCCACGAGCAGTACTTC. This chain joins TRBV20-1 and TRBJ2-7, with 9 bases that match TRBD2. The CDR3 consists of 12 residues. Germline assignment: CDR1 DFQATT and CDR2 SNEGSKA (reference sequence).

This clonotype was observed many times. This sequence joins TRBV7-2 and TRBJ2-1, with D tentatively TRBD2 (5 bases). Germline CDR1 is SGHTA and CDR2 is FQGNSA. This CDR3 comprises 14 residues. V lost 1 base, J lost 16 bases, and 20 bases lay in between. The DNA of the CDR3 is TGTGCCAGCAGCTTAGAGTACGCCCGGGATGTGAAATTCTTC. Translation: CASSLEYARDVKFF.

This clonotype was detected many times. The CDR3: CASSPVIGALNTEAFF. CDR3 bases: TGTGCCAGCAGCCCAGTCATAGGGGCTTTGAACACTGAAGCTTTCTTT. The chain links TRBV7-9 to TRBJ1-1, with D tentatively TRBD1 (5 bases). Germline V gene sequence: CDR1 SEHNR, CDR2 FQNEAQ (reference sequence). The CDR3 contains 16 residues. V shed 5 bases and J shed 0 bases, with 16 bases lying between them. The full variable domain, with the rest looked up from reference TRBV7-9 and TRBJ1-1, is DTGVSQNPRHKITKRGQNVTFRCDPISEHNRLYWYRQTLGQGPEFLTYFQNEAQLEKSRLLSDRFSAERPKGSFSTLEIQRTEQGDSAMYLCASSPVIGALNTEAFFGQGTRLTVV.

The chain links TRBV18 to TRBJ2-5, with unresolved D. CDR3 length: 14 residues. Germline V gene lookup returns CDR1 KGHSH and CDR2 LQKENI. Trimming took off 0 bases at V and 6 bases at J, with 11 bases between the two ends. The CDR3 DNA follows: TGTGCCAGCTCACCACCAGGGTCTGTAAAGACCCAGTACTTC. Protein sequence: CASSPPGSVKTQYF. The complete variable domain, with remaining parts taken from reference TRBV18 and TRBJ2-5, reads NAGVMQNPRHLVRRRGQEARLRCSPMKGHSHVYWYRQLPEEGLKFMVYLQKENIIDESGMPKERFSAEFPKEGPSILRIQQVVRGDSAAYFCASSPPGSVKTQYFGPGTRLLVL.

J is TRBJ1-4 and V is TRBV3-1; D gene uncertain. V lost 3 bases and J 6 bases, leaving 14 bases between the germline ends. Germline CDR1 is LGHDT and CDR2 is YNNKEL (reference sequence). The CDR3 length is 15 residues. The CDR3 loop is CASSQGIGPYEKLFF. The DNA for the CDR3 is TGTGCCAGCAGCCAGGGTATCGGGCCCTATGAAAAACTGTTTTTT.

This clonotype was seen more than once but under ten times. This chain uses TRBV5-5 with TRBJ1-2, with 7 bases matching TRBD1. This CDR3 is built from 17 residues. Germline CDR1 reads SGHKS; CDR2 reads YYEKEE (reference sequence). The trim removed 0 bases at V and 0 bases at J, leaving 8 bases unmatched. The CDR3 DNA reads as TGTGCCAGCAGCTTGGCCGCGGCGGGACAGACTAACTATGGCTACACCTTC. Translating it yields CASSLAAAGQTNYGYTF.